What follows are 26 T cell receptor beta chains derived from one specimen sequenced in a study of T-cell reconstitution after alpha-beta-depleted transplantation in children. The TCRbeta library incorporated unique molecular identifiers. TCRdb re-derived calls from the PCR reads in MiXCR, one entry per CDR3 protein. The sample contains around 670,000 distinct CDR3 sequences, 13% of which appear only once. The material sequenced was PBMCs, taken before TCRalphabeta/CD19-depleted stem cell transplant. Source of these receptors: a girl aged 2 to 9 with congenital amegakaryocytic thrombocytopenia, due to receive a stem cell transplant.

This clonotype was found many times. The chain links TRBV20-1 to TRBJ1-2; D unresolved. Trimming removed 0 bases at V and 5 bases at J, with 10 bases between. Germline V gene lookup returns CDR1 DFQATT and CDR2 SNEGSKA (reference sequence). The CDR3 contains 13 residues. The CDR3 is CSARDAGNYGYTF. In DNA, the CDR3 is TGCAGTGCTAGAGATGCGGGGAATTATGGCTACACCTTC.

This clonotype has at least ten counts. V gene TRBV10-3 combines with J gene TRBJ1-6; D call uncertain. With 0 bases removed from V and 7 bases from J, the gap between germline ends came to 7 bases. The germline gives CDR1 ENHRY, CDR2 SYGVKD. The CDR3 consists of 14 residues. The CDR3 nucleotides read TGTGCCATCAGTGAGTCGACGGCCAATTCACCCCTCCACTTT. Protein sequence: CAISESTANSPLHF.

This chain uses TRBV20-1 with TRBJ1-5, with 8 nucleotides matching TRBD1. After removal of 6 bases from V and 4 bases from J, the junction contained 5 bases not matched to a gene. This CDR3 is built from 13 residues. CDR1 and CDR2 (germline): DFQATT, SNEGSKA (reference sequence). The chain's CDR3 is CSAETGGNQPQHF. CDR3 coding DNA: TGCAGTGCCGAAACAGGGGGAAATCAGCCCCAGCATTTT.

This clonotype was recorded many times. The chain carries TRBV29-1 and TRBJ2-4, with D possibly TRBD1 on 5 matching bases. Germline V CDR1 and CDR2: SQVTM, ANQGSEA. The CDR3 totals 13 residues. The V end was cut by 2 bases, the J end by 6 bases, with 11 bases between. The CDR3: CSVEIPTANIQYF. The CDR3 DNA sequence: TGCAGCGTTGAAATACCGACAGCAAACATTCAGTACTTC.

This chain uses TRBV27 with TRBJ2-7, with D maybe TRBD1 (5 bases). The CDR3 consists of 12 residues. Germline-derived CDR1 and CDR2 are MNHEY and SMNVEV (reference sequence). V dropped 6 bases and J dropped 7 bases, with 13 bases sitting between them. The CDR3 DNA reads TGTGCCAGCAGCATTATCAAGGGGGAGCAGTACTTC. This codes for CASSIIKGEQYF.

This clonotype was picked up many times. The genes are TRBV10-3 and TRBJ2-6, with 7 bases fitting TRBD1. Trimming cost V 9 bases and J 4 bases; bases outside gene matches: 15. The germline V gene encodes CDR1 ENHRY and CDR2 SYGVKD. The length of the CDR3 is 17 residues. CDR3 bases: TGTGCCATTGCCCCAGAGACAGGGCTATTGGGGGCCAACGTCCTGACTTTC. Translated, it gives CAIAPETGLLGANVLTF.

This clonotype was detected many times. The chain is built from TRBV7-2 and TRBJ2-7; 8 bases match TRBD1. Per germline, CDR1 SGHTA and CDR2 FQGNSA. After removal of 5 bases from V and 3 bases from J, the junction contained 6 bases not matched to a gene. The CDR3 has 14 residues. CDR3 region: CASSQRTGNYEQYF. The DNA for the CDR3 is TGTGCCAGCAGCCAGAGGACAGGGAACTACGAGCAGTACTTC.

Note on this clonotype: Since a much larger clone is just one base distant, this may be a read error. This sequence joins TRBV5-1 and TRBJ1-2, with 8 bases that match TRBD1. This CDR3 has 15 amino acids. From germline, CDR1 is SGHRS and CDR2 YFSETQ. The V gene end was trimmed by 0 bases and the J gene end by 6 bases; junction bases not matched to a gene: 7. CDR3 sequence: CASSLAPRGLDGYTF. In DNA form, the CDR3 reads TGCGCCAGCAGCTTGGCGCCCAGGGGGCTTGATGGCTACACCTTC.

This clonotype was counted between two and nine times. This chain connects TRBV5-1 to TRBJ2-7; D possibly uses TRBD1 or TRBD2 (5 bases each). Trimming took off 0 bases at V and 3 bases at J, with 13 bases between the two ends. The CDR3 consists of 15 residues. Germline V CDR1 and CDR2: SGHRS, YFSETQ. CDR3 DNA: TGCGCCAGCAGCTTGGTGGGGACCCGCAACTACGAGCAGTACTTC. It translates to CASSLVGTRNYEQYF.

The table lists this clonotype with many counts. The rearrangement uses TRBV7-6 and TRBJ2-7; tentative D call: TRBD1 (6 bases). This CDR3 spans 13 amino acids. CDR1 and CDR2 (germline): SGHVS, FNYEAQ. Trimming took 9 bases from V and 0 from J, leaving 12 bases between them. CDR3 residues: CASSDRSSYEQYF. For the CDR3, the DNA is TGTGCCAGTTCCGACAGGAGCTCCTACGAGCAGTACTTC.

V is TRBV7-3 and J is TRBJ2-1, with a possible D match to TRBD2 (5 bases). V lost 5 bases to trimming and J lost 3 bases, with 11 bases between them. Germline V lookup: CDR1 SGHTA, CDR2 FQGTGA. The CDR3 has 14 amino acids. CDR3 DNA sequence: TGTGCCAGCAGCAACTCCCGGGACTACAATGAGCAGTTCTTC. Amino acid sequence: CASSNSRDYNEQFF.

Concerning this clonotype: At one of its ends the junction is not consistent with the germline gene, which may arise from a read error. The V gene is TRBV6-1, the J gene TRBJ2-1; D not certain. CDR1 is MNHNS, CDR2 SASEGT, per germline. This CDR3 contains 16 residues. CDR3 nucleotides: TGTGCCAGCACCTTCTCCGCTGGAGAAGCCTACAATGAGCCGTTCTTC. Amino acid sequence: CASTFSAGEAYNEPFF.

The chain combines TRBV19 with TRBJ2-7, with D possibly being TRBD1 (5 bases). The CDR3 has 12 residues. Germline CDR1 LNHDA, CDR2 SQIVND (reference sequence). V lost 10 bases and J lost 4, with 14 bases in between. The CDR3 DNA is TGTGCCACACAGGACAACCTATACGAGCAGTACTTC. This encodes CATQDNLYEQYF. Full variable domain (missing parts from reference TRBV19 and TRBJ2-7): DGGITQSPKYLFRKEGQNVTLSCEQNLNHDAMYWYRQDPGQGLRLIYYSQIVNDFQKGDIAEGYSVSREKKESFPLTVTSAQKNPTAFYLCATQDNLYEQYFGPGTRLTVT.

The sample holds a few counts of this clonotype. The rearrangement links TRBV28 to TRBJ1-1; D unresolved. This CDR3 region has 11 residues. The germline gives CDR1 MDHEN, CDR2 SYDVKM. V dropped 6 bases and J dropped 7 bases, with 9 bases sitting between them. In nucleotides, the CDR3 is TGTGCCAGCAGACATTTACTTGAAGCTTTCTTT. The encoded protein is CASRHLLEAFF.

This clonotype showed up many times. The chain couples TRBV11-1 to TRBJ2-1; TRBD2 agrees at 10 bases. V lost 1 base to trimming and J lost 7 bases; unmatched junction nucleotides: 19. CDR3 size: 20 residues. The germline V gene has CDR1 SGHAT and CDR2 FQDESV (reference sequence). CDR3 in amino acids: CASSLVRGGGLAGVWNEQFF. The CDR3 nucleotides are TGTGCCAGCAGCTTAGTAAGGGGCGGAGGGCTAGCGGGAGTTTGGAATGAGCAGTTCTTC.

This clonotype has at least ten counts. V gene TRBV28 combines with J gene TRBJ2-1, with D possibly TRBD2 on 6 matching bases. CDR3 length: 14 residues. Trimming pared 8 bases from V and 3 bases from J, leaving 14 bases between. Germline CDR1 and CDR2: MDHEN and SYDVKM. For the CDR3, the DNA is TGTGCCAGCCAAAAACCGGGGGTCTACAATGAGCAGTTCTTC. Translated: CASQKPGVYNEQFF. Drawing the rest from reference TRBV28 and TRBJ2-1, the complete variable domain is DVKVTQSSRYLVKRTGEKVFLECVQDMDHENMFWYRQDPGLGLRLIYFSYDVKMKEKGDIPEGYSVSREKKERFSLILESASTNQTSMYLCASQKPGVYNEQFFGPGTRLTVL.

The chain links TRBV14 to TRBJ2-1; no firm D call. The CDR3 sequence is 16 residues long. V shed 1 base and J shed 4 bases, with 14 bases lying between them. Germline values: CDR1 SGHDN, CDR2 FVKESK. As DNA, the CDR3 is TGTGCCAGCAGCCAAGGCGCATTGGGTGGTTACAATGAGCAGTTCTTC. Amino acids: CASSQGALGGYNEQFF.

Points on this clonotype: One end of the junction does not line up with germline, which may come from a read error. This chain uses TRBV5-6 with TRBJ2-3; D may correspond to TRBD1 or TRBD2 (5 bases each). This CDR3 has 14 amino acids. CDR1 SGHDT and CDR2 YYEEEE come from the germline V gene. The CDR3 is CASSHWGNTNTQYF. CDR3 nucleotides: TGTGCCAGCAGCCACTGGGGGAACACAAATACGCAGTATTTT.

This clonotype showed up just a few times. This chain uses TRBV5-1 with TRBJ2-3; D is perhaps TRBD2 (5 bases). The germline V gene encodes CDR1 SGHRS and CDR2 YFSETQ. V was shortened by 1 base and J by 4 bases, with 10 bases between the two germline ends. The CDR3 extends over 14 amino acids. The DNA of the CDR3 is TGCGCCAGCAGCTTGCAGGACTCCCCAGATACGCAGTATTTT. It specifies CASSLQDSPDTQYF.

This clonotype was found many times. The rearrangement uses TRBV4-1 and TRBJ2-3; D possibly matches TRBD1 or TRBD2 (5 bases each). The CDR3 contains 18 residues. Germline assignment: CDR1 MGHRA and CDR2 YSYEKL. V lost 2 bases, J lost 7 bases, and 25 bases lay in between. CDR3 amino acids: CASSQLENRGPKAHTQYF. The CDR3 nucleotides are TGCGCCAGCAGCCAACTGGAGAACCGGGGCCCCAAAGCACATACGCAGTATTTT.

Points on this clonotype: This sequence may be a read error, since a much larger clone differs from it by one base. The rearrangement joins TRBV12-3 or TRBV12-4 to TRBJ2-2; D gene ambiguous. The CDR3 spans 14 residues. The CDR3 DNA sequence: TGTACCAGCAGCCCCCTTTCGTCTACCGGGGAGCTGTTTTTT. Translation gives CTSSPLSSTGELFF.

There are a few counts of this clonotype. This chain uses TRBV11-1 with TRBJ2-2, with 11 bases that match TRBD2. Trimming took 5 bases from V and 0 from J; bases not matched to a gene: 8. The CDR3 has 18 residues. The germline V gene has CDR1 SGHAT and CDR2 FQDESV (reference sequence). The CDR3 DNA reads as TGTGCCAGCAGCCAGAGTAGCGGGAGGGCCTCGAACACCGGGGAGCTGTTTTTT. Translation: CASSQSSGRASNTGELFF. The variable domain in full, completed from reference TRBV11-1 and TRBJ2-2, reads EAEVAQSPRYKITEKSQAVAFWCDPISGHATLYWYRQILGQGPELLVQFQDESVVDDSQLPKDRFSAERLKGVDSTLKIQPAELGDSAMYLCASSQSSGRASNTGELFFGEGSRLTVL.

This clonotype was seen repeatedly, ten times or more. The chain links TRBV12-3 or TRBV12-4 to TRBJ2-7; D unresolved. This CDR3 has 13 residues. Trimming took 5 bases from V and 3 from J, leaving 11 bases between them. CDR3 sequence reads: CASSAPMIYEQYF. CDR3 nucleotide sequence: TGTGCCAGCAGTGCTCCCATGATCTACGAGCAGTACTTC.

The table lists this clonotype with many counts. This sequence joins TRBV7-2 and TRBJ2-3; D not resolved. V dropped 0 bases and J dropped 5 bases, with 9 bases sitting between them. The CDR3 is 14 amino acids. Germline lookup yields CDR1 SGHTA and CDR2 FQGNSA. CDR3 bases: TGTGCCAGCAGCTTAGCGCATTCGGGAGATACGCAGTATTTT. Amino acids: CASSLAHSGDTQYF.

This clonotype was counted ten times or more. The chain recombines TRBV15 with TRBJ2-1; 7 nucleotides line up with TRBD1. CDR3 length equals 17 residues. J was trimmed by 0 bases and V by 0 bases; bases with no gene match: 5. The germline V gene has CDR1 LNHNV and CDR2 YYDKDF (reference sequence). The DNA of the CDR3 is TGTGCCACCAGCAGAGATCCGGGACAGATCTCCTACAATGAGCAGTTCTTC. Translated: CATSRDPGQISYNEQFF.

This clonotype was counted ten times or more. The chain combines TRBV6-2 or TRBV6-3 with TRBJ2-1; 9 nucleotides align to TRBD2. The CDR3 is made up of 21 amino acids. V was pared by 2 bases and J by 1 base, with 18 bases of the junction left unmatched. Germline V lookup: CDR1 MNHEY, CDR2 SVGEGT. CDR3 bases: TGTGCCAGCAGTTACGCTGGGACTAGTGGCGGGAGGGCATCGTCCTACAATGAGCAGTTCTTC. This gives the protein CASSYAGTSGGRASSYNEQFF.